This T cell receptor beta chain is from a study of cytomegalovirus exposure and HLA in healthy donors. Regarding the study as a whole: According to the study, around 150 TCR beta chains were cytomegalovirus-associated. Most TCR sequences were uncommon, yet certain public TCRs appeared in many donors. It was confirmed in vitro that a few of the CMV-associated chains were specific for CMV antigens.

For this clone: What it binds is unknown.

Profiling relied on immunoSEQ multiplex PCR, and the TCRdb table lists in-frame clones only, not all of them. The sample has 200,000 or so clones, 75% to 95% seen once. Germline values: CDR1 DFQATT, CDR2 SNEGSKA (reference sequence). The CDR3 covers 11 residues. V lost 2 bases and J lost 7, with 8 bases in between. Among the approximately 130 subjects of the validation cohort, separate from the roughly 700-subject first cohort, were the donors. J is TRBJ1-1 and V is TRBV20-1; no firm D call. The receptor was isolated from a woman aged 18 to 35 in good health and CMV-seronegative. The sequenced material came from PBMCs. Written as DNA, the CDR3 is TGCAGTGCTAGATCCTATTATGAAGCTTTCTTT. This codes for CSARSYYEAFF.